This record concerns one TCR beta chain sequence. The data stem from a study of CD8 T cells in Susac syndrome. The study sequenced TCR beta in blood CD8+ and CD4+ T cells. The CDR3 has 11 residues. V was cut by 7 bases and J by 5 bases, with 8 bases left in between. Germline V gene lookup returns CDR1 LGHDT and CDR2 YNNKEL (reference sequence). Random hexamers served to reverse transcribe about 0.5 to 1 ug RNA. It was immunoSEQ multiplex PCR that amplified TCR beta CDR3 across 54 Vbeta and 13 Jbeta. TCRdb reanalysed the immunoSEQ multiplex PCR reads using MiXCR and keeps one entry per CDR3 protein. The sample shows some 110,000 distinct CDR3 sequences, more than 85% of them seen only once.

This receptor was taken from a human donor with multiple sclerosis. Sample: CD4+ T cells from PBMCs. The rearrangement joins TRBV3-1 to TRBJ1-1; D not certain. CDR3 nucleotide sequence: TGTGCCAGCACGTATCCGACTGAAGCTTTCTTT. Its translation: CASTYPTEAFF.